This T cell receptor beta chain was sequenced for a study of T cells after somatic rescue of genetic block (dated by TCRdb to 2019 to 2021). A note on the overall study: What the study looked at was long-term robustness, specifically in a T-cell system that came about through somatic rescue of a genetic block in T-cell development.

For CDR1 and CDR2, the germline V gene lists MNHNS and SASEGT. At the junction V is shortened by 0 bases and J by 2 bases, with 14 bases in between. The CDR3, from cysteine to phenylalanine, totals 16 residues. This entry keeps only the CDR3 DNA: 48 bases, framed from base 1. Turning to this clone: Its antigen is still unknown. No base qualities exist here, and no much larger clone lies one base off it.

Libraries were constructed by the immunoSEQ multiplex PCR assay. The immuneACCESS repertoire file appears here via TCRdb, limited to in-frame rearrangements. These files lack a portion of the clones; in checked studies, under half of the deficit traces to unresolved V genes, and the cause of the others is not known. This sample has tens of thousands of clones in its table, and approximately 91% of those were observed once. In total, the top ten clones hold around 2.8% of the sample. The sample taken for sequencing was peripheral blood mononuclear cells (PBMCs). The source is a man aged 30-40 years. Recombination linked TRBV6-1 to TRBJ2-7; possibly the D gene is TRBD2, per 6 matching bases. The nucleotide sequence reads as follows: TGTGCCAGCAGTGAAGCCACTATAGCGGAAGCCTACGAGCAGTACTTC. Translation gives CASSEATIAEAYEQYF.